The present TCR beta chain was sequenced within a study of blood T cell repertoires in COVID-19 (dated by TCRdb to 2020 to 2022). Study-level background: Samples covering the acute and convalescent phases of COVID-19 were provided by collaborators in the United States, Italy and Spain. The material from the prospective study consisted of cDNA or gDNA derived from T cells, B-cell-depleted T cells, or PBMCs. The dataset comprised deeply sampled blood TCRbeta repertoires from subjects exposed to, actively infected with, or recovered from COVID-19. A freely available public database, intended as a resource for researchers studying the immune response to SARS-CoV-2, is where the repertoires were released. The samples were drawn from the first 160 participants of the ongoing ImmuneRACE study and from 1,254 subjects provided by 6 global collaborators. The sample metadata nearly always contained a de-identified subject ID, COVID-19 status, age in years and sex. HLA class I and class II types, where available, came from metadata supplied by the sample provider rather than from assay-based typing.

Here is what the overall study found, with its caveats: How much clinical and demographic metadata was included differed by source and by participant, and the metadata was provided uncurated.

The immunoSEQ Assay, a bias-controlled multiplex PCR, was used to amplify TCRbeta CDR3 regions from genomic DNA. In the paper's pipeline: The number of nucleated cells in each sample was estimated by amplification of reference gene primers within the assay. Sequence reads were collapsed and filtered to measure the absolute abundance of every unique TCRbeta CDR3 rearrangement. For each sample, productive Simpson clonality was calculated as the square root of Simpson's diversity index across productive rearrangements. TCRdb mirrors the immuneACCESS table, restricted to in-frame sequences. Some clones are absent from its copies; in checked studies, under half trace to an unresolved V gene, and the reason for the others is unknown. That table is the source of V, J and clone size, and D and trimming were worked out from the DNA. The sample table records about 670,000 clones; just under 90% of these occur just once. The ten largest clones capture around 0.3% of the sample.

The collaborating institutions used their own protocols to collect whole blood in K2EDTA tubes. Collaborator samples were shipped for TCRbeta analysis as frozen whole blood, isolated PBMCs, or DNA extracted from either sample type. The CDR3 sequence holds 11 residues, the cysteine and phenylalanine included. The read is trimmed to its CDR3 DNA, 33 bases read in frame from base 1. For CDR1 and CDR2, the germline V gene (reference sequence) lists GTSNPN and SVGIG. V and J are truncated by 7 bases and 7 bases respectively, leaving an intervening sequence of 10 bases. About this clone itself: Its antigen is unknown. Per-base quality was not reported, and no clone a single base away is much larger than it.

This sequence originates from a woman aged 18 to 35 with acute or convalescent COVID-19. Specimen: peripheral blood. The chain joins TRBV30 to TRBJ1-4; the D gene is perhaps TRBD1, from 5 matching bases. The nucleotides read TGTGCCTTTCGGACACTTGAAAAACTGTTTTTT. Its protein product is CAFRTLEKLFF.